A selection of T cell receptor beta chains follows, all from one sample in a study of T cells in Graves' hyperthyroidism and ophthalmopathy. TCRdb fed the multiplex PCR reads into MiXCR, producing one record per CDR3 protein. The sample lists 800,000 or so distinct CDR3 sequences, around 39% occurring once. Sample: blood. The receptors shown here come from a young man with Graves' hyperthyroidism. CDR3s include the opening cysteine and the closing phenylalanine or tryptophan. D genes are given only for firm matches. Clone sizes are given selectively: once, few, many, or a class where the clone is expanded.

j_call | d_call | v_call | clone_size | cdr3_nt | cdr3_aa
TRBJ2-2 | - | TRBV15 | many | TGTGCCACCAGCACGTTCCGCGGGGACACCGGGGAGCTGTTTTTT | CATSTFRGDTGELFF
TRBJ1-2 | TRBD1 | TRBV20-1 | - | TGCAGTGCCATTACCGGGGAGGTCAGGGGGGGCTACACCTTC | CSAITGEVRGGYTF
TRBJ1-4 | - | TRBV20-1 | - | TGCAGTGCTAGTCCCGGGTCTGTAACTAATGAAAAACTGTTTTTT | CSASPGSVTNEKLFF
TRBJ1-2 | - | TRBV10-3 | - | TGTGCCATCAGTGCGGTGGGCGGCGGCTACACCTTC | CAISAVGGGYTF
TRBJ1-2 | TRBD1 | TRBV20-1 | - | TGCAGTGCTAGAAAGGACAGGGAGGATGGCTACACCTTC | CSARKDREDGYTF
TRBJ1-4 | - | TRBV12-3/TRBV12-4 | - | TGTGCCAGCAGTACGGAAAGCGGCGAAAAACTGTTTTTT | CASSTESGEKLFF
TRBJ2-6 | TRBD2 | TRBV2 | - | TGTGCCAGCAGTAAGACTGCGGGGGGCAGCCTGACTTTC | CASSKTAGGSLTF
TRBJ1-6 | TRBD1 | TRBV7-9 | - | TGTGCCAGCAGCCATCAGGACAGGGCTAGTAATTCACCCCTCCACTTT | CASSHQDRASNSPLHF
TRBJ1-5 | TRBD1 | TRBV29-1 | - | TGCAGCGGACAGACAGGGAGAGCCAATCAGCCCCAGCATTTT | CSGQTGRANQPQHF
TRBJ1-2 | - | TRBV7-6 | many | TGTGCCTTCATTCCGGGACATGGGGTTGAGGTCAGTGGCTACACCTTC | CAFIPGHGVEVSGYTF
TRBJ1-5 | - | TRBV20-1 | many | TGCAGTGCTGCGGGTACTAGCAATCAGCCCCAGCATTTT | CSAAGTSNQPQHF
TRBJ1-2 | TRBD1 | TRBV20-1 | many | TGCAGTGCTAGGGGACAGGGGGGGAACTATGGCTACACCTTC | CSARGQGGNYGYTF
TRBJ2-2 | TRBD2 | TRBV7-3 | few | TGTGCCAGCAGCTTAACAGCGGGGGGGATGAACACCGGGGAGCTGTTTTTT | CASSLTAGGMNTGELFF
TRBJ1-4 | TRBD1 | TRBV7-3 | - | TGTGCCAGCAGTAGTCGGACAGGGCTTAATGAAAAACTGTTTTTT | CASSSRTGLNEKLFF
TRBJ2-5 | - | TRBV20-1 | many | TGCAGTGCTACCAGGGGAGGAGAGACCCAGTACTTC | CSATRGGETQYF
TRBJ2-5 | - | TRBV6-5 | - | TGTGCCAGCAGGGCCACAGTTAACATAGTGGAGACCCAGTACTTC | CASRATVNIVETQYF
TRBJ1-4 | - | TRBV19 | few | TGTGCCAGTAGTATTACAGGAAATCGCTTCGGGGCTAATGAAAAACTGTTTTTT | CASSITGNRFGANEKLFF
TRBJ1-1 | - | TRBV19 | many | TGTGCCAGTAGTCTCGGACCCCAGGGGACTGAAGCTTTCTTT | CASSLGPQGTEAFF
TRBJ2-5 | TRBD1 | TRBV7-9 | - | TGTGCCAGCAGCCCTTTGACAGGGAAAGAGACCCGGTACTTC | CASSPLTGKETRYF
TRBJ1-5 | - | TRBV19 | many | TGTGCCAGTACCACCTCGAGGCACCGAACCTATCAGCCCCAGCATTTT | CASTTSRHRTYQPQHF
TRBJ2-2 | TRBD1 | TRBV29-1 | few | TGCAGCGTCCGGACAGGGGGGGGCGGGGAGCTGTTTTTT | CSVRTGGGGELFF
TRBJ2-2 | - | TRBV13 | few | TGTGCCAGCATGGGGGCCTCCGTCGCCGGGGAGCTGTTTTTT | CASMGASVAGELFF
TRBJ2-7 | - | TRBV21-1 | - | TGTGCCAGCAGCACTCGGACTAGCGACGACGAGCAGTACTTC | CASSTRTSDDEQYF
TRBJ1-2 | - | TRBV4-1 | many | TGCGCCAGCAGCCAAGACCGGGGTCACTATGGCTACACCTTC | CASSQDRGHYGYTF
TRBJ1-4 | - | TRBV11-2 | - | TGCGCCAGCAGCCCTACAGGTGTTAAGGACGAAAAACTGTTTTTT | CASSPTGVKDEKLFF